The entry that follows covers one TCR beta chain sequence. Its antigen is still unknown. The record has no base qualities; no much larger clone is one base away. For TCR beta library preparation, approximately 2.2 micrograms of genomic DNA were isolated from cryopreserved PBMCs. Longitudinal blood samples from CLL patients on ibrutinib monotherapy were analyzed using high-throughput TCR beta sequencing. The patients were enrolled in a single-center, open-label phase 2 trial of ibrutinib monotherapy. The goal of deep resolution MiSeq sequencing was a depth between 1 in 1 million and 1 in 200,000 T cells, and coverage averaged 10x per clonotype. TCR beta libraries were generated with the immunoSEQ hsTCRB Kit. On the authors' methods: The data were analyzed with ImmunoSEQ Analyzer and ImmunoSEQ Data Assistant, and V, D and J gene assignments followed IMGT definitions. Clonality, which ranges from 0 to 1, was calculated as one minus the normalized Shannon entropy of productive rearrangement frequencies. Only overrepresented clonotypes making up at least 0.05% of each patient's repertoire were included in the public clonotype analysis. Approximately 14 age-matched healthy donor repertoires from immuneACCESS served as clonality controls. As stored in TCRdb, this immuneACCESS dataset retains in-frame rearrangements with V and J assigned. A fraction of the clones does not appear; measured against another copy, unresolved V genes explain less than half of the discrepancy, and the remainder lacks a known reason. That table supplies the V and J calls and clone size; D and trimming were determined from the DNA. A total of 300,000 to 350,000 clones appear in this sample, about 80% of them only once. Of the sample, about 6.3% falls within the top ten clones.

This specimen comes from a study of cytotoxic CD8 clonotypes in ibrutinib-treated CLL (dated by TCRdb to the early 2020s). In terms of the full investigation: The cohort had about a dozen relapsed/refractory and more than 14 treatment-naive patients; under 18 were IGHV unmutated. Partial responses were observed in about 24 patients and complete responses in 2; after a median follow-up of around 68 months, remission was maintained in roughly 15 patients and progression was observed in some 12. Response samples were taken after a median of approximately a year on treatment, ranging from about 6 to 40 months. On average, each sample yielded 250,000 to 300,000 productive templates and roughly 95,000 productive rearrangements. Longitudinal samples were obtainable from about 30% of the 86 participants in the trial. Cryopreserved peripheral blood mononuclear cells were obtained before treatment, at response, and at either sustained remission or disease progression. What the research found in general, with its limitations: Sampling times were not matched between patients in sustained remission and patients whose disease was progressing, and lymph node repertoires were not examined. At baseline, clonality was higher than in age-matched healthy donors and showed a strong correlation with circulating CD8+ T-cell counts. Public clonotypes were found to be uncommon and were observed to contract or remain stable during treatment; the increase in clonality was shown to reflect expansion of private clonotypes at ibrutinib response. Clonality rose at ibrutinib response, remained stable during sustained remission, and dropped back toward baseline at progression.

Per the germline V gene (reference sequence), LNHDA is the CDR1 and SQIVND is the CDR2. Trimming costs V 7 bases and J 0 bases, and their ends lie 11 bases apart. Inclusive of the bounding cysteine and phenylalanine, the CDR3 is 14 residues long. Just the 42-base CDR3 DNA is kept, in frame starting at base 1. The rearranged chain carries TRBV19 and TRBJ2-3, with an unclear D gene assignment. The receptor was isolated from a human donor with chronic lymphocytic leukemia. This material consisted of PBMCs, taken before ibrutinib treatment. The nucleotide sequence reads as follows: TGTGCCAGTACCCTAGACGGTAGCACAGATACGCAGTATTTT. Protein translation: CASTLDGSTDTQYF.